Each of the 31 T cell receptor beta chains below was sequenced from the same sample in a study of blood T cell repertoires in COVID-19. Repertoires were generated with immunoSEQ multiplex PCR, while TCRdb's copy carries only in-frame clones and drops some. This sample has approximately 300,000 clones, with around four fifths found just once. Sequenced input: peripheral blood. The receptors here all came from a woman aged 50 to 65 with active or convalescent COVID-19.

This CDR3 is CAWTSGHSTDTQYF. The CDR3, as DNA: TGTGCCTGGACTAGCGGCCATAGCACAGATACGCAGTATTTT. The V and J genes are TRBV30 and TRBJ2-3; TRBD2 agrees at 7 bases. V shed 4 bases and J 0 bases; nucleotides not matched to a gene: 4. CDR3 length: 14 amino acids. Germline V gene lookup returns CDR1 GTSNPN and CDR2 SVGIG (reference sequence).

The genes are TRBV28 and TRBJ2-7; 8 positions agree with TRBD1. Per germline, CDR1 MDHEN and CDR2 SYDVKM. This CDR3 is 15 amino acids long. J was trimmed by 0 bases and V by 3 bases; bases with no gene match: 4. As DNA, the CDR3 is TGTGCCAGCAGTTTTTCCACAGGGGGCTCCTACGAGCAGTACTTC. Residues: CASSFSTGGSYEQYF.

V usage is TRBV3-1 (or the pseudogene TRBV3-2) and J usage is TRBJ2-1, with TRBD2 matching over 7 bases. The CDR3 is made up of 15 amino acids. The V gene end was trimmed by 8 bases and the J gene end by 1 base; junction bases not matched to a gene: 8. Germline V gene data show CDR1 as LGHDT and CDR2 as YNNKEL (reference sequence). CDR3 sequence: CASRDGGGSYNEQFF. Written as DNA, the CDR3 is TGTGCCAGCCGCGATGGCGGGGGTTCCTACAATGAGCAGTTCTTC.

This clone was detected once. The chain employs TRBV25-1 and TRBJ1-1, with D perhaps matching TRBD1 (5 bases). The CDR3 is 12 residues long. Germline V gene sequence: CDR1 MGHDK, CDR2 SYGVNS. Trimming stripped 5 bases from V and 7 bases from J, with 11 bases between. In DNA, the CDR3 is TGTGCCAGCAGTAGGCATCAGGGTGAAGCTTTCTTT. Translated: CASSRHQGEAFF.

This clone was detected only once. The CDR3 nucleotides read TGCGCCAGCAGCAACGCCCAGACAGGGGGCGATTGGGAGACCCAGTACTTC. It is translated as CASSNAQTGGDWETQYF. This chain connects TRBV5-1 to TRBJ2-5, with TRBD1 matching over 10 bases. With 4 bases clipped from V and 5 bases from J, the junction kept 14 bases outside the gene matches. CDR3 length equals 17 residues. In germline, CDR1 is SGHRS, CDR2 YFSETQ.

This clone was observed once. This chain joins TRBV27 and TRBJ2-1, with 7 bases aligning to TRBD1. Germline CDR1 MNHEY, CDR2 SMNVEV (reference sequence). This CDR3 region has 15 residues. The V gene end was trimmed by 1 base and the J gene end by 9 bases; junction bases not matched to a gene: 9. This chain's CDR3 is CASSLYRGTVGEQFF. The CDR3 nucleotides are TGTGCCAGCAGTTTATACAGGGGCACAGTAGGTGAGCAGTTCTTC.

V usage is TRBV21-1 and J usage is TRBJ2-1; the listed D gene, TRBD1, was not tested against the DNA. TRBV21-1 is a listed pseudogene. This CDR3 spans 16 amino acids. CDR3 residues: CASSKEGTGGNNEQFF. In DNA, the CDR3 is TGTGCCAGCAGCAAAGAAGGGACAGGGGGCAACAATGAGCAGTTCTTC.

This rearrangement joins TRBV28 to TRBJ1-1; 7 positions match TRBD1. The CDR3 extends over 13 amino acids. Looked up from germline, CDR1 is MDHEN and CDR2 is SYDVKM. J lost 3 bases, V lost 6 bases, and 4 bases had no gene match. The chain's CDR3 is CASRQGGHTEAFF. CDR3 DNA sequence: TGTGCCAGCAGGCAGGGGGGACACACTGAAGCTTTCTTT.

The chain joins TRBV3-1 (or the pseudogene TRBV3-2) to TRBJ2-7, with 9 nucleotides matching TRBD2. This CDR3 has 15 residues. Trimming took 4 bases from V and 6 from J; bases not matched to a gene: 10. CDR1 is LGHDT, CDR2 YNNKEL, per germline (reference sequence). This CDR3 reads CASSPAASGVSEQYF. CDR3 in DNA: TGTGCCAGCAGCCCGGCGGCTAGCGGGGTCAGCGAGCAGTACTTC.

In DNA form, the CDR3 reads TGTGCCAGCAGTTTGTACAGAGTGTCTTACAATGAGCAGTTCTTC. Translating it yields CASSLYRVSYNEQFF. The chain recombines TRBV27 with TRBJ2-1; D unresolved. This CDR3 is built from 15 residues. CDR1 is MNHEY and CDR2 is SMNVEV in the germline V gene (reference sequence). Trimming took off 3 bases at V and 4 bases at J, with 13 bases between the two ends.

The chain couples TRBV29-1 to TRBJ2-1, with TRBD2 matching over 10 bases. With V trimmed by 7 bases and J by 3 bases, 6 bases remained unmatched. The V gene's germline CDR1 is SQVTM and CDR2 ANQGSEA. The CDR3 totals 14 residues. The CDR3 loop reads CSGQLAGRYNEQFF. In DNA, the CDR3 is TGCAGCGGCCAACTAGCGGGACGCTACAATGAGCAGTTCTTC.

This chain uses TRBV21-1 with TRBJ2-1; no check of the table's D call, TRBD2, against the DNA was made. TRBV21-1 is a known pseudogene. The CDR3 loop spans 16 amino acids. The CDR3, as DNA: TGTGCCAGCAGCAAAAGGACCGTAGCGGAGATCAATGAGCAGTTCTTC. Protein sequence: CASSKRTVAEINEQFF.

The chain carries TRBV18 and TRBJ2-7, with D uncertain. V lost 2 bases and J lost 3, with 17 bases in between. Per the germline V gene, CDR1 is KGHSH and CDR2 is LQKENI. This CDR3 region has 16 residues. In DNA, the CDR3 is TGTGCCAGCTCACCAGTGAACACCCCACTAATCTACGAGCAGTACTTC. This encodes CASSPVNTPLIYEQYF.

The genes are TRBV2 and TRBJ2-7, with TRBD2 matching over 12 bases. V lost 3 bases, J lost 3 bases, and 3 bases stayed unmatched. This CDR3 is built from 15 residues. CDR1 SNHLY and CDR2 FYNNEI come from the germline V gene. The CDR3 region has the DNA TGTGCCAGCAGTGAGACTAGCGGGAGAAACTACGAGCAGTACTTC. It codes for CASSETSGRNYEQYF.

The chain links TRBV28 to TRBJ1-5, with D possibly matching TRBD1 (5 bases). The CDR3 has 16 residues. V was shortened by 8 bases and J by 5 bases, with 22 bases between the two germline ends. Germline V gene lookup returns CDR1 MDHEN and CDR2 SYDVKM. CDR3 nucleotide sequence: TGTGCCAGCCAAGTAGGACCAGGGAGGGTCCATCAGCCCCAGCATTTT. It yields the protein CASQVGPGRVHQPQHF.

This clone was seen many times. The chain employs TRBV4-1 and TRBJ1-1; no firm D call. CDR3 length equals 17 residues. V was shortened by 4 bases and J by 1 base, with 19 bases between the two germline ends. Germline V gene data show CDR1 as MGHRA and CDR2 as YSYEKL. The CDR3 DNA reads as TGCGCCAGCAGCCCCATAAGGAGCCGAAAAGGGAACACTGAAGCTTTCTTT. Translated: CASSPIRSRKGNTEAFF.

This sequence joins TRBV5-1 and TRBJ2-7; D unclear. The V gene lost 4 bases and the J gene lost 6 bases, with 20 bases spanning the gap. There are 15 residues in the CDR3. Per the germline V gene, CDR1 is SGHRS and CDR2 is YFSETQ. The chain's CDR3 is CASSNPMAFVGEQYF. CDR3 sequence (DNA): TGCGCCAGCAGCAACCCCATGGCCTTCGTTGGCGAGCAGTACTTC.

The gene calls are TRBV5-4 and TRBJ2-3, with 8 bases identical to TRBD2. V was pared by 5 bases and J by 0 bases, with 8 bases of the junction left unmatched. CDR1 SGHNT and CDR2 YYREEE come from the germline V gene (reference sequence). The CDR3 runs 16 residues. The CDR3 spells CASRITSGTSTDTQYF. The DNA for the CDR3 is TGTGCCAGCAGGATTACTAGCGGCACTAGCACAGATACGCAGTATTTT.

This chain connects TRBV7-8 to TRBJ2-5; 8 bases map to TRBD1. Germline V gives CDR1 SGHVS, CDR2 FQNEAQ. The ends lost 1 base at V and 1 base at J; junction bases unmatched: 2. The CDR3 sequence is 15 residues long. This chain's CDR3 is CASSLGTGLQETQYF. The CDR3 bases are TGTGCCAGCAGCTTAGGGACAGGGCTCCAAGAGACCCAGTACTTC.

The CDR3 coding sequence is TGTGCCAGCAGTGAAGCGGGGGGACCCGTAGTGTTTTTT. This translates into CASSEAGGPVVFF. The J gene is TRBJ1-4, the V gene TRBV2; possible D gene TRBD1, 5 bases. The germline gives CDR1 SNHLY, CDR2 FYNNEI. The CDR3 has 13 amino acids. V lost 0 bases and J 15 bases, leaving 14 bases between the germline ends.

This chain joins TRBV13 and TRBJ1-6; the match to TRBD1 covers 7 bases. This CDR3 comprises 16 residues. Germline V gene data show CDR1 as PRHDT and CDR2 as FYEKMQ (reference sequence). With 0 bases clipped from V and 7 bases from J, the junction kept 6 bases outside the gene matches. CDR3 protein: CASSLGLGQSNSPLHF. For the CDR3, the DNA is TGTGCCAGCAGCTTAGGGTTGGGACAGAGCAATTCACCCCTCCACTTT.

Many counts were recorded for this clone. CDR3 in amino acids: CASRDLAGESYEQYF. As DNA, the CDR3 is TGTGCCAGCAGGGACCTCGCGGGAGAGTCCTACGAGCAGTACTTC. The J gene is TRBJ2-7, the V gene TRBV2, with 7 nucleotides matching TRBD2. The CDR3 is 15 amino acids. In germline, CDR1 is SNHLY, CDR2 FYNNEI. The J segment lost 1 base and the V segment lost 6 bases, leaving 9 bases of the junction unmatched.

This clone showed up just a few times. V is TRBV15 and J is TRBJ1-4; D gene uncertain. This CDR3 region has 16 residues. The V gene's germline CDR1 is LNHNV and CDR2 YYDKDF (reference sequence). Trimming stripped 3 bases from V and 3 bases from J, with 14 bases between. CDR3 sequence: CATSSGLQVSNEKLFF. The CDR3 DNA is TGTGCCACCAGCAGTGGCTTGCAGGTTTCTAATGAAAAACTGTTTTTT.

V gene TRBV5-8 combines with J gene TRBJ1-4; 8 bases line up with TRBD1. This CDR3 has 15 amino acids. J gave up 7 bases and V 7 bases, and 12 bases lay outside the gene matches. The V gene's germline CDR1 is SGHTS and CDR2 YDEGEE. The CDR3 here is CASPDRGTGLEKLFF. DNA for the CDR3: TGTGCCAGCCCCGATCGAGGGACAGGACTTGAAAAACTGTTTTTT.

This clone showed up just once. This chain connects TRBV2 to TRBJ1-1; no firm D call. V lost 8 bases to trimming and J lost 4 bases, with 14 bases between them. CDR1 SNHLY and CDR2 FYNNEI come from the germline V gene. The CDR3 consists of 13 residues. CDR3 residues: CASFLGQATEAFF. CDR3 in DNA: TGTGCCAGCTTTTTAGGCCAGGCCACTGAAGCTTTCTTT.

The gene calls are TRBV6-5 and TRBJ1-1; D unresolved. Deletions cut 6 bases from V and 1 base from J, with 9 bases between. This CDR3 has 13 amino acids. Germline lookup yields CDR1 MNHEY and CDR2 SVGAGI. CDR3 in DNA: TGTGCCAGCAGCGTAACACAGAACACTGAAGCTTTCTTT. It encodes CASSVTQNTEAFF.

Comment on this clone: A much larger clone differs from this one at a single base, so this may be a read error. The genes are TRBV5-6 and TRBJ2-7, with 7 bases identical to TRBD1. The V gene's germline CDR1 is SGHDT and CDR2 YYEEEE. The CDR3 length is 13 residues. The ends lost 1 base at V and 3 bases at J; junction bases unmatched: 1. In nucleotides, the CDR3 is TGTGCCAGCAGCTTGAGACAGGGCTACGAGCAGTACTTC. Its translation is CASSLRQGYEQYF.

The count of this clone is one. The V call is TRBV5-1, the J call TRBJ1-2; 7 positions agree with TRBD1. The CDR3 runs to 14 residues. V shed 3 bases, J shed 2 bases, and the junction held 4 bases outside the gene matches. Germline CDR1 is SGHRS and CDR2 is YFSETQ. The CDR3 is CASSSAGQNYGYTF. CDR3 bases: TGCGCCAGCAGCTCCGCGGGACAGAACTATGGCTACACCTTC.

The V call is TRBV3-1 (or the pseudogene TRBV3-2), the J call TRBJ2-1; 16 bases map to TRBD2. Germline CDR1 is LGHDT and CDR2 is YNNKEL (reference sequence). This CDR3 is 20 amino acids long. Germline trimming cut 4 bases from V and 0 bases from J; bases unmatched to any gene: 9. The DNA for the CDR3 is TGTGCCAGCAGCCCGGTGGGACTAGCGGGAGGGGCGAGCTCCTACAATGAGCAGTTCTTC. It is translated as CASSPVGLAGGASSYNEQFF.

V and J are TRBV11-2 and TRBJ2-7; tentative D call: TRBD2 (5 bases). The CDR3 is made up of 14 amino acids. Germline lookup yields CDR1 SGHAT and CDR2 FQNNGV. The V and J ends lost 5 bases and 2 bases respectively, with 13 bases between them. CDR3 sequence (DNA): TGTGCCAGCAGCCGAAGCGGATCCGCCTACGAGCAGTACTTC. Its translation: CASSRSGSAYEQYF.

V is TRBV7-6 and J is TRBJ1-6; D not resolved. The CDR3 runs 13 residues. Per germline, CDR1 SGHVS and CDR2 FNYEAQ. Trimming removed 5 bases from V and 9 bases from J, with 11 bases in between. CDR3 protein: CASSPSGISPLHF. CDR3 bases: TGTGCCAGCAGCCCCAGCGGAATTTCACCCCTCCACTTT. Full variable domain (rest looked up from reference TRBV7-6 and TRBJ1-6): GAGVSQSPRYKVTKRGQDVALRCDPISGHVSLYWYRQALGQGPEFLTYFNYEAQQDKSGLPNDRFSAERPEGSISTLTIQRTEQRDSAMYRCASSPSGISPLHFGNGTRLTVT.